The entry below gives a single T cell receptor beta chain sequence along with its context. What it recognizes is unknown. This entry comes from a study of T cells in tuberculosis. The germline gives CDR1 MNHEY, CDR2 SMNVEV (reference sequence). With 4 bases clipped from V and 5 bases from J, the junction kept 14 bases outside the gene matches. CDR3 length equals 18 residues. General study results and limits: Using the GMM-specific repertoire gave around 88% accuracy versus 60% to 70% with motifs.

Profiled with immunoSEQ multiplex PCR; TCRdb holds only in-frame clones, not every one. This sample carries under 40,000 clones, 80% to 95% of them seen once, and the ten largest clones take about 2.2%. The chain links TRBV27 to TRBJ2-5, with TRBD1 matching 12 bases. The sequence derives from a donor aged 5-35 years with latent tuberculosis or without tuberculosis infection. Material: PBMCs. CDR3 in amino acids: CASSSLSFGTGGLETQYF. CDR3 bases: TGTGCCAGCAGTTCACTATCCTTCGGGACAGGGGGCTTGGAGACCCAGTACTTC.